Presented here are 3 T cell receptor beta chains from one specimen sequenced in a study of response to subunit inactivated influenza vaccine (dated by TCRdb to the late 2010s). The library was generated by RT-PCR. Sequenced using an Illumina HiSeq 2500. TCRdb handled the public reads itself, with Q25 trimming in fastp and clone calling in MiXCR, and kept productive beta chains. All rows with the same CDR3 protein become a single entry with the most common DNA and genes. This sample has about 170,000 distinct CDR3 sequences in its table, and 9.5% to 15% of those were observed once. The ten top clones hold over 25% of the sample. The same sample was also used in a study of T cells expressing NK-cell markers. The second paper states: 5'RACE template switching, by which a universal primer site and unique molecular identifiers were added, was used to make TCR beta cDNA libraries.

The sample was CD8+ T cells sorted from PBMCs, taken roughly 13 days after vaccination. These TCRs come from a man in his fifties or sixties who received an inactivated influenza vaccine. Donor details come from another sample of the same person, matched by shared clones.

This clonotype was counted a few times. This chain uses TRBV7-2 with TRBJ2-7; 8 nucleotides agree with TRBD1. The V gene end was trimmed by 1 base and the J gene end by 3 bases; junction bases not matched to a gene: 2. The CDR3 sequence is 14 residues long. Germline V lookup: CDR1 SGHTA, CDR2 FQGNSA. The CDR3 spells CASSLGTGYYEQYF. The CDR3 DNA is TGTGCCAGCAGCTTAGGGACAGGGTACTACGAGCAGTACTTC.

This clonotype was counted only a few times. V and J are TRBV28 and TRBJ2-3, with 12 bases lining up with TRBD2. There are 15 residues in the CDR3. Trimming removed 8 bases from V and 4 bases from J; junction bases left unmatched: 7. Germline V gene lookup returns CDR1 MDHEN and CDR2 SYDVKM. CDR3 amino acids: CASATSGSSADTQYF. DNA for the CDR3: TGTGCCAGCGCGACTAGCGGGAGCTCAGCAGATACGCAGTATTTT.

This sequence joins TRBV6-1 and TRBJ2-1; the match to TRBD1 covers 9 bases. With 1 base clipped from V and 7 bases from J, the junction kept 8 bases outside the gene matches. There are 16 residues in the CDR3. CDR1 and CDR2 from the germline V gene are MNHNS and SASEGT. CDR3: CASSEVDGTGWNEQFF. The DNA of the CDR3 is TGTGCCAGCAGTGAAGTCGATGGGACAGGGTGGAATGAGCAGTTCTTC.